A selection of T cell receptor beta chains follows, all from one sample in a study of early T cells in non-severe SARS-CoV-2 infection. Using its own MiXCR run on the 5' RACE reads, TCRdb lists one record per CDR3 protein. Seen here are under 65,000 distinct CDR3 sequences, about 12% observed once, and the top ten hold approximately 1.3%. Specimen: whole blood. All receptors come from an adult who was a healthcare worker with PCR-confirmed SARS-CoV-2 infection or an uninfected control (not recorded which). Each CDR3 is given with its conserved first and last residue. A D gene is named only where the DNA matches it firmly. Size tells how often a clone was seen (once, few, many) or the class of an expanded clone, and some rows leave it out.

clone_size,d_call,v_call,j_call,cdr3_length,cdr3_nt,cdr3_aa
.,TRBD2,TRBV2,TRBJ2-3,15,TGTGCCAGCAAATTGGTGGGACTAGCGACAGATACGCAGTATTTT,CASKLVGLATDTQYF
many,.,TRBV15,TRBJ1-2,15,TGTGCCACCAGCAGATGGAGTGGGGTATCCTATGGCTACACCTTC,CATSRWSGVSYGYTF
many,.,TRBV20-1,TRBJ2-1,15,TGCAGTGCTAGAGATCGTCAGGTCACCTACAATGAGCAGTTCTTC,CSARDRQVTYNEQFF
many,.,TRBV18,TRBJ1-1,15,TGTGCCAGCTCACCACCGAAGGGGAGGAACACTGAAGCTTTCTTT,CASSPPKGRNTEAFF
few,.,TRBV12-3/TRBV12-4,TRBJ1-2,11,TGTGCCAGCAGTTTCGGGGACGGCTACACCTTC,CASSFGDGYTF
.,.,TRBV12-3/TRBV12-4,TRBJ2-7,15,TGTGCCAGCACCGGGGACCTCATCTATCCCTACGAGCAGTACTTC,CASTGDLIYPYEQYF
.,.,TRBV7-9,TRBJ2-3,15,TGTGCCAGCAGCTTATGGCGGGGCCTTACAGATACGCAGTATTTT,CASSLWRGLTDTQYF
few,TRBD2,TRBV12-3/TRBV12-4,TRBJ2-1,15,TGTGCCACCACAGCCGGGCTAGCGGGGTTGAATGAGCAGTTCTTC,CATTAGLAGLNEQFF
few,.,TRBV5-1,TRBJ2-1,13,TGCGCCAGCGCCAAGCTCTCCTACAATGAGCAGTTCTTC,CASAKLSYNEQFF
few,.,TRBV4-2,TRBJ1-1,15,TGTGCCAGCAGCCCAGACGGCGGGGCCAACACTGAAGCTTTCTTT,CASSPDGGANTEAFF